The 3 T cell receptor beta chains reported below all come from one sample, sequenced in a study of blood T cell repertoires in COVID-19. Using immunoSEQ multiplex PCR, the repertoire was profiled, and TCRdb retains in-frame clones only, with some absent. The sample consists of 290,000 or so clones, nearly 90% of them appearing once. Material for sequencing was PBMCs or T cells enriched from blood (not recorded which). All receptors derive from a woman aged 18 to 35 with acute COVID-19.

Worth noting for this clone: Other DNA sequences in the sample encode the same CDR3. The chain carries TRBV28 and TRBJ1-5; no firm D call. The germline V and J ends were trimmed by 3 bases and 7 bases, with 4 bases remaining between them. CDR1 is MDHEN, CDR2 SYDVKM, per germline. CDR3 length: 11 amino acids. DNA of the CDR3: TGTGCCAGCAGTTTGGAGCAGCCCCAGCATTTT. As protein: CASSLEQPQHF.

The gene calls are TRBV9 and TRBJ2-3; D is ambiguous. The V and J ends lost 3 bases and 4 bases respectively, with 6 bases between them. The germline V gene has CDR1 SGDLS and CDR2 YYNGEE. This CDR3 contains 12 residues. This chain's CDR3 is CASSGSSDTQYF. CDR3 DNA: TGTGCCAGCAGCGGTAGCTCAGATACGCAGTATTTT.

The V and J genes are TRBV7-6 and TRBJ2-3; D remains unclear. V was clipped by 1 base and J by 4 bases, with 6 bases between them. Germline V CDR1 and CDR2: SGHVS, FNYEAQ. The CDR3 loop spans 13 amino acids. DNA of the CDR3: TGTGCCAGCAGCTTAGGTCAGGCAGATACGCAGTATTTT. This sequence encodes CASSLGQADTQYF.